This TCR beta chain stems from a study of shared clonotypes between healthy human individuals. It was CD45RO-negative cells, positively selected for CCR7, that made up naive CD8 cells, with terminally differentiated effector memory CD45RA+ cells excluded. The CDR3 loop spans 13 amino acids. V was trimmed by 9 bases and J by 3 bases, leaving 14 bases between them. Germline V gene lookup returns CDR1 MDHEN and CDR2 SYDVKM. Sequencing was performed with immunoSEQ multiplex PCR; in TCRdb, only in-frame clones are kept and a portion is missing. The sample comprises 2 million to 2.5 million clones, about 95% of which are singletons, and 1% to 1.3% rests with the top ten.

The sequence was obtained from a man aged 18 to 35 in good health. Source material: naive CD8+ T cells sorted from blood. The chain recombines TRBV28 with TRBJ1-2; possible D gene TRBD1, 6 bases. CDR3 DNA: TGTGCCAGTTTTGCAGGGGATGACTATGGCTACACCTTC. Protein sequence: CASFAGDDYGYTF.